Following are 3 T cell receptor beta chains from one sample sequenced in a study of OX40 agonist ivuxolimab in advanced cancers. The library was built by means of the immunoSEQ multiplex PCR assay. TCRdb limited this immuneACCESS table to in-frame rearrangements with V and J called. A share of clones is missing; checked studies link under half to unresolved V genes, and the rest is unexplained. The sample yields roughly 70,000 clones; approximately 86% were counted once. The ten largest make up around 2.2% of the sample. The source material was CD4+ or CD8+ T cells sorted from blood, sampled in a trial of the OX40 agonist ivuxolimab. The receptor set was obtained from an adult with an advanced solid tumor such as melanoma, head and neck, liver or kidney cancer.

The rearrangement links TRBV7-3 to TRBJ2-1, with D maybe TRBD2 (6 bases). V was trimmed by 5 bases and J by 8 bases, leaving 25 bases between them. Germline CDR1 is SGHTA and CDR2 is FQGTGA. This CDR3 region has 17 residues. The CDR3 reads CASSARTLATERDEQFF. The CDR3 DNA sequence: TGTGCCAGCAGCGCCCGGACACTAGCAACTGAGAGGGATGAGCAGTTCTTC.

The rearrangement uses TRBV7-2 and TRBJ1-5; D is possibly TRBD1 (6 bases). CDR1 and CDR2 from the germline V gene are SGHTA and FQGNSA. This CDR3 has 15 residues. Between the trimmed V and J ends, which lost 1 base and 4 bases, there was a span of 11 bases. CDR3 coding DNA: TGTGCCAGCAGCTTAGGTGGACAGCTAAATCAGCCCCAGCATTTT. This gives the protein CASSLGGQLNQPQHF. Full variable domain (outside the CDR3, taken from reference TRBV7-2 and TRBJ1-5): GAGVSQSPSNKVTEKGKDVELRCDPISGHTALYWYRQSLGQGLEFLIYFQGNSAPDKSGLPSDRFSAERTGGSVSTLTIQRTQQEDSAVYLCASSLGGQLNQPQHFGDGTRLSIL.

The chain combines TRBV29-1 with TRBJ1-1; D remains ambiguous. The CDR3 covers 13 residues. Trimming took 4 bases from V and 0 from J, leaving 9 bases between them. CDR1 and CDR2 (germline): SQVTM, ANQGSEA. The CDR3 coding sequence is TGCAGCGTTGCAGCATCCGTGAACACTGAAGCTTTCTTT. Translated, it gives CSVAASVNTEAFF.